This T cell receptor beta chain was found in a study of blood T cells in healthy people across ages. Study-level results: A strong correlation between TCR beta diversity and naive T cell percentage was seen.

The germline V gene encodes CDR1 MNHNY and CDR2 SVGAGI (reference sequence). The CDR3 extends over 16 amino acids. Trimming removed 2 bases from V and 7 bases from J, with 21 bases in between. Isolated per sample were at least 6.5 million PBMCs. In its sample, this clonotype was seen a few times. Its target is not known. With a J-beta primer mix and a sample-barcoded 5' primer, a second PCR ran roughly 6 to 11 cycles. TCRdb reprocessed the 5' RACE reads via MiXCR and lists one record per CDR3 protein. The data contain more than 750,000 distinct CDR3 sequences, roughly 29% of them singletons. This same sample was also taken into another study, of T cells of mothers and their children. Per that study: Per mother, over 8 million TCR beta CDR3 reads were obtained; per child, around 2.8 million. Related mother-child pairs showed slightly, non-significantly higher overlap than unrelated pairs.

Input material: blood. J is TRBJ2-7 and V is TRBV6-6; maybe TRBD1 (6 bases). This TCR was recovered from a woman in her thirties or forties in good health. The CDR3 DNA reads TGTGCCAGCAGTTACCCTGAGGGTGGGGGCTCGGGGGAGCAGTACTTC. Residues: CASSYPEGGGSGEQYF.